The clone carrying this TCR beta chain was recorded a few times. In TCRdb, the RT-PCR reads were re-called with MiXCR into one record per CDR3 protein. The table includes almost 700,000 distinct CDR3 sequences, more than 13% detected once. Germline V lookup: CDR1 SGHRS, CDR2 YFSETQ. The CDR3 totals 17 residues. The J segment lost 7 bases and the V segment lost 4 bases, leaving 8 bases of the junction unmatched. The receptor was derived from a female donor in good health, serving as a healthy control. The chain carries TRBV5-1 and TRBJ2-2; 15 bases are a match to TRBD2. The sample comprised memory CD4+ T cells from blood. The CDR3 bases are TGCGCCAGCAGCCTCCGGACTAGCGGGAGGGCTTTCGGGGAGCTGTTTTTT. Translating it yields CASSLRTSGRAFGELFF.